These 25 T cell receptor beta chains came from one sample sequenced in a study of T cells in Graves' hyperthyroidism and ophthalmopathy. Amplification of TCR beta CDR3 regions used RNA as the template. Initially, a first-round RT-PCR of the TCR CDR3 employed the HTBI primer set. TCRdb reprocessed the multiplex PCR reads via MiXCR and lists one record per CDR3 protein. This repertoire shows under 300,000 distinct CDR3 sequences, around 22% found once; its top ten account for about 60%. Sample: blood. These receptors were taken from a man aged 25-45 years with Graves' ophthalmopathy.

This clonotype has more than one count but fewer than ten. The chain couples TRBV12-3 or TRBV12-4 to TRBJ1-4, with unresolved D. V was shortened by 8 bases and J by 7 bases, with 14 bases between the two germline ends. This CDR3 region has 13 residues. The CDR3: CASRSGELEKLFF. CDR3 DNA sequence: TGTGCCAGCCGGTCCGGGGAGCTTGAAAAACTGTTTTTT.

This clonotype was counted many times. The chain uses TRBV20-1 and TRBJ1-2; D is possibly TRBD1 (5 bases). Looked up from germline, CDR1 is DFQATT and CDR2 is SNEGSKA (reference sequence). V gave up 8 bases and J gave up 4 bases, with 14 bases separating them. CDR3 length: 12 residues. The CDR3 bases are TGCAGTTCAGACCCGGGGGGCTATGGCTACACCTTC. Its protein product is CSSDPGGYGYTF.

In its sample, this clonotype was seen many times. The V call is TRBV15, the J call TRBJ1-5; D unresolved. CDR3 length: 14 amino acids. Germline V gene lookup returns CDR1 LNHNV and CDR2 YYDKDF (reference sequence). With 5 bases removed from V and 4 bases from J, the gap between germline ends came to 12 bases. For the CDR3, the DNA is TGTGCCACCAGCGCCCACGACCCAAATCAGCCCCAGCATTTT. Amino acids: CATSAHDPNQPQHF.

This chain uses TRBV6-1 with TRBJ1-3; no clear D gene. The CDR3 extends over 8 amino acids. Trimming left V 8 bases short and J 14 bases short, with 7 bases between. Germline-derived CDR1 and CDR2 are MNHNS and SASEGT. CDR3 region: CASERLYF. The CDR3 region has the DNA TGTGCCAGCGAGAGACTATATTTT.

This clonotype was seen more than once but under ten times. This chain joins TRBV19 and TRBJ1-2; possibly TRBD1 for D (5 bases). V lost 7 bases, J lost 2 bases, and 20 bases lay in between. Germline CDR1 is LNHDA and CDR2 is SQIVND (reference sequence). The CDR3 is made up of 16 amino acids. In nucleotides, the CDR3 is TGTGCCAGTAACCCCTGGAGGGGTTGGGCCAACTATGGCTACACCTTC. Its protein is CASNPWRGWANYGYTF.

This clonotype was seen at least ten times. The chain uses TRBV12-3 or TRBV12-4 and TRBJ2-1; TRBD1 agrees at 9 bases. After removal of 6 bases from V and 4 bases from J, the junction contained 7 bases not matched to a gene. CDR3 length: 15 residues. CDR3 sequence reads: CASRPGQGLYNEQFF. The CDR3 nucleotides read TGTGCCAGCAGGCCGGGACAGGGCTTGTACAATGAGCAGTTCTTC.

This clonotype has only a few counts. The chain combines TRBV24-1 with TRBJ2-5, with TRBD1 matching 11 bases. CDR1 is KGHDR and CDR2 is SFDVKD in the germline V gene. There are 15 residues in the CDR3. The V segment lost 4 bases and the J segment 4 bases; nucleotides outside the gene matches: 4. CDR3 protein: CATSETGTGGETQYF. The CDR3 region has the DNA TGTGCCACCAGTGAAACCGGGACAGGGGGAGAGACCCAGTACTTC.

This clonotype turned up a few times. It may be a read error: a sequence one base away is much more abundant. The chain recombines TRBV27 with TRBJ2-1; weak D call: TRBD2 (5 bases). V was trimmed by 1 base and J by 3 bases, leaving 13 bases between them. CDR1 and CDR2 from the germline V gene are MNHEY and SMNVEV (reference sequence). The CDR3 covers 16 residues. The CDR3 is CASSLYLTGNYNEQFF. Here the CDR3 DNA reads TGTGCCAGCAGTTTATACCTAACGGGGAACTACAATGAGCAGTTCTTC.

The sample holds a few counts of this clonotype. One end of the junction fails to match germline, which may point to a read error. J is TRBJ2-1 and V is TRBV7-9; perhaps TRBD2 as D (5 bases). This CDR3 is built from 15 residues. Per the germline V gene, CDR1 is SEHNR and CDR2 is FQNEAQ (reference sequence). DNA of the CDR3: TGTGCCAGCATCTTAGGGAGCTACTCCTACAATGAGCAGTTCTTC. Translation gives CASILGSYSYNEQFF. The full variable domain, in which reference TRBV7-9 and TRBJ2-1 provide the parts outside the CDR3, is DTGVSQNPRHKITKRGQNVTFRCDPISEHNRLYWYRQTLGQGPEFLTYFQNEAQLEKSRLLSDRFSAERPKGSFSTLEIQRTEQGDSAMYLCASILGSYSYNEQFFGPGTRLTVL.

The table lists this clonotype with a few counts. The CDR3 DNA follows: TGTGCCAGCGACAAATCTGGGGTAAGAGGGCAGCCCCAGCATTTT. It translates to CASDKSGVRGQPQHF. The V and J genes are TRBV28 and TRBJ1-5, with D unclear. V was cut by 8 bases and J by 7 bases, with 21 bases left in between. The CDR3 has 15 residues. Per germline, CDR1 MDHEN and CDR2 SYDVKM.

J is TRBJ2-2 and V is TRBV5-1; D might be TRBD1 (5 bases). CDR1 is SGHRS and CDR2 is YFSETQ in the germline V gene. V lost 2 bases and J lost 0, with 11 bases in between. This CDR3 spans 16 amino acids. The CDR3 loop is CASSLTPTANTGELFF. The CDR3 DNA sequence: TGCGCCAGCAGCTTAACTCCGACAGCGAACACCGGGGAGCTGTTTTTT.

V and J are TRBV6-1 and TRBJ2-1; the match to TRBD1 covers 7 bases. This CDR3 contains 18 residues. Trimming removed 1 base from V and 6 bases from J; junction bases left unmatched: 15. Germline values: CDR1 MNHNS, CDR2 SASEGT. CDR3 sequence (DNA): TGTGCCAGCAGTGAAGGTAGTTTCATGGACAGGAAGTCCAATGAGCAGTTCTTC. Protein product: CASSEGSFMDRKSNEQFF.

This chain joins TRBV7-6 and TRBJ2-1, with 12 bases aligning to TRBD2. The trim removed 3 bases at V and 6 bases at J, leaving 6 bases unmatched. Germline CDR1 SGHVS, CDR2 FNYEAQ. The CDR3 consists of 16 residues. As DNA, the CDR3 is TGTGCCAGCAGCTTTGAAAGACTAGCGGGAGCCAATGAGCAGTTCTTC. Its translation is CASSFERLAGANEQFF. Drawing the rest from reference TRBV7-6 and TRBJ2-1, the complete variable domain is GAGVSQSPRYKVTKRGQDVALRCDPISGHVSLYWYRQALGQGPEFLTYFNYEAQQDKSGLPNDRFSAERPEGSISTLTIQRTEQRDSAMYRCASSFERLAGANEQFFGPGTRLTVL.

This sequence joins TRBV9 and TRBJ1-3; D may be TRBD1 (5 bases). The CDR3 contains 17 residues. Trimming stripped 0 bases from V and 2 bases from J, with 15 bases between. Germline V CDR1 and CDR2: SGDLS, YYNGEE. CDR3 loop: CASSVGGSSGAGNTIYF. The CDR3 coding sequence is TGTGCCAGCAGCGTAGGGGGCTCGTCGGGGGCTGGAAACACCATATATTTT.

CDR3 coding DNA: TGTGCCAGCAGTTCGGCCCCGGGACCCCAAGAGACCCAGTACTTC. This codes for CASSSAPGPQETQYF. The V and J genes are TRBV28 and TRBJ2-5; D is tentatively TRBD1 or TRBD2 (5 bases each). Trimming took off 4 bases at V and 1 base at J, with 13 bases between the two ends. The CDR3 is made up of 15 amino acids. Germline V gene data show CDR1 as MDHEN and CDR2 as SYDVKM.

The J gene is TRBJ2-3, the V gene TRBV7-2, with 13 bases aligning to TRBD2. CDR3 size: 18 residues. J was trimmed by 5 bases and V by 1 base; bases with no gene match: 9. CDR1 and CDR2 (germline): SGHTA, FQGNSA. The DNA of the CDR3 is TGTGCCAGCAGCTTAGGTATACTAGCGGGAGGGCCGCAAGATACGCAGTATTTT. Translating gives CASSLGILAGGPQDTQYF.

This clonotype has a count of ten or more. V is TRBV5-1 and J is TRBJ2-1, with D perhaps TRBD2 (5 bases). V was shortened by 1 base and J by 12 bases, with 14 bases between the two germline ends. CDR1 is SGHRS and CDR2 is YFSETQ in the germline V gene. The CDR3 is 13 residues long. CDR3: CASSLTTDSRQFF. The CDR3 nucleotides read TGCGCCAGCAGCTTGACTACGGACTCACGGCAGTTCTTC.

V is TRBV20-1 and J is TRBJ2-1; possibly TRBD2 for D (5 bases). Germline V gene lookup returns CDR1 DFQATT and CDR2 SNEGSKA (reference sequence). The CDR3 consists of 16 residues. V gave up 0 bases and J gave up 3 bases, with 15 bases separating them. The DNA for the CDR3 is TGCAGTGCTAGAGATCTCGTGGGAGTCATCTACAATGAGCAGTTCTTC. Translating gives CSARDLVGVIYNEQFF.

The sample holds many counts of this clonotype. DNA of the CDR3: TGTGCCAGCAGCTTAACGGCGACTTCCAATGAGCAGTTCTTC. As protein: CASSLTATSNEQFF. The gene calls are TRBV7-3 and TRBJ2-1; D gene ambiguous. V lost 0 bases and J 6 bases, leaving 9 bases between the germline ends. This CDR3 comprises 14 residues. Germline-derived CDR1 and CDR2 are SGHTA and FQGTGA.

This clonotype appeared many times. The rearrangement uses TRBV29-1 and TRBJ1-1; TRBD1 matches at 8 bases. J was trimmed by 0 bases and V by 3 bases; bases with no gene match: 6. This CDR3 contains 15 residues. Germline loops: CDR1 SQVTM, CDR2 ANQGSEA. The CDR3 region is CSVDGQGFMNTEAFF. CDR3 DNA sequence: TGCAGCGTTGATGGACAGGGATTTATGAACACTGAAGCTTTCTTT.

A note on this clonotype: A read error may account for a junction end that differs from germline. The CDR3 protein is CANSFLTRQYNEQFF. The CDR3 DNA follows: TGTGCCAACAGCTTTCTGACTAGACAATACAATGAGCAGTTCTTC. V and J are TRBV7-2 and TRBJ2-1; perhaps TRBD2 as D (6 bases). This CDR3 has 15 amino acids. Germline assignment: CDR1 SGHTA and CDR2 FQGNSA.

The CDR3 sequence: CAWSETSAETQYF. Here the CDR3 DNA reads TGTGCCTGGAGCGAGACTAGCGCAGAGACCCAGTACTTC. J is TRBJ2-5 and V is TRBV30; TRBD2 agrees at 8 bases. Per the germline V gene, CDR1 is GTSNPN and CDR2 is SVGIG (reference sequence). The CDR3 has 13 residues. V lost 3 bases to trimming and J lost 4 bases; unmatched junction nucleotides: 4.

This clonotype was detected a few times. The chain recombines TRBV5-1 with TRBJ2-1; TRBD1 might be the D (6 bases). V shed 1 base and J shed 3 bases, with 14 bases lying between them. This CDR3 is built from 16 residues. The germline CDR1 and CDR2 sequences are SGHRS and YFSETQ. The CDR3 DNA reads TGCGCCAGCAGCTTGAAGCCTACAGGGATCTACAATGAGCAGTTCTTC. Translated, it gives CASSLKPTGIYNEQFF.

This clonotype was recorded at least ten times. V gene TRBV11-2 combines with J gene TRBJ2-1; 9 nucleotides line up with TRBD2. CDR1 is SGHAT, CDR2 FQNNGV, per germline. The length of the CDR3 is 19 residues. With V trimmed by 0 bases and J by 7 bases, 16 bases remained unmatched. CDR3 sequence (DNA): TGTGCCAGCAGCTTAGATCGTCTGGGCGGGAGGGCCTCGAGGAATGAGCAGTTCTTC. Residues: CASSLDRLGGRASRNEQFF.

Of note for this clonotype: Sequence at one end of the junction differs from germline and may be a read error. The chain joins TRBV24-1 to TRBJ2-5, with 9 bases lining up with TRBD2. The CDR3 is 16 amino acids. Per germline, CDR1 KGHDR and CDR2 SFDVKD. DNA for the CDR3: TGTGCCACGAGTGCCTATTTAGCGGGAGTTGGGGAGACCCAGTACTTC. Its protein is CATSAYLAGVGETQYF.